A single sample gave rise to the 15 T cell receptor beta chains below, sequenced in a study of T cells after yellow fever vaccination. TCRdb independently ran MiXCR on the 5' RACE reads; one entry per CDR3 protein. The repertoire holds around 340,000 distinct CDR3 sequences, 7.5% to 9% seen once, with 15% to 20% in the top ten. The source was PBMCs, collected on the day of the first yellow fever vaccination. These receptors were taken from a man aged 18 to 29 who received the YFV17D yellow fever vaccine.

The V gene is TRBV11-2, the J gene TRBJ2-3, with 12 bases matching TRBD2. This CDR3 contains 18 residues. Per the germline V gene, CDR1 is SGHAT and CDR2 is FQNNGV. With V trimmed by 2 bases and J by 5 bases, 11 bases remained unmatched. The CDR3 here is CASSLNPPSGGVLDTQYF. CDR3 coding DNA: TGTGCCAGCAGCTTAAACCCACCTAGCGGGGGGGTATTAGATACGCAGTATTTT.

This rearrangement joins TRBV2 to TRBJ1-1, with 8 bases matching TRBD1. This CDR3 comprises 14 residues. CDR1 is SNHLY and CDR2 is FYNNEI in the germline V gene. V lost 9 bases, J lost 1 base, and 7 bases stayed unmatched. As DNA, the CDR3 is TGTGCCAGAACCAGGGACAGGCGGAACACTGAAGCTTTCTTT. It codes for CARTRDRRNTEAFF.

The rearrangement links TRBV5-1 to TRBJ1-1; a possible D gene is TRBD1 (6 bases). Per the germline V gene, CDR1 is SGHRS and CDR2 is YFSETQ. This CDR3 has 15 residues. V was pared by 0 bases and J by 4 bases, with 13 bases between. The DNA of the CDR3 is TGCGCCAGCAGCTTGGCCACCAGGGGTACCACTGAAGCTTTCTTT. Translation gives CASSLATRGTTEAFF.

The sample holds a few counts of this clonotype. The chain employs TRBV20-1 and TRBJ1-5; 7 bases agree with TRBD1. Trimming took 6 bases from V and 6 from J; bases not matched to a gene: 11. Germline values: CDR1 DFQATT, CDR2 SNEGSKA (reference sequence). The CDR3 totals 14 residues. The CDR3 DNA reads TGCAGTGCGATCCGACAGGGCGATAGTCAGCCCCAGCATTTT. It specifies CSAIRQGDSQPQHF.

This clonotype showed up just a few times. The CDR3 nucleotides read TGTGCCATCAGTGACCCGGGACAGGGGGAAAAACTGTTTTTT. This codes for CAISDPGQGEKLFF. This chain connects TRBV10-3 to TRBJ1-4; 10 nucleotides line up with TRBD1. After removal of 3 bases from V and 8 bases from J, the junction contained 3 bases not matched to a gene. There are 14 residues in the CDR3. Germline V gives CDR1 ENHRY, CDR2 SYGVKD.

A few counts support this clonotype. The rearrangement uses TRBV14 and TRBJ1-3; unclear D gene. Germline CDR1 and CDR2: SGHDN and FVKESK. Trimming cost V 4 bases and J 1 base, with 11 bases left between them. The CDR3 consists of 15 residues. CDR3 protein: CASSLLYRSGNTIYF. CDR3 coding DNA: TGTGCCAGCAGCCTCCTCTATCGGTCTGGAAACACCATATATTTT.

This clonotype was counted between two and nine times. The V call is TRBV6-4, the J call TRBJ2-3; 8 bases agree with TRBD2. The germline gives CDR1 MRHNA, CDR2 SNTAGT. With V trimmed by 0 bases and J by 1 base, 6 bases remained unmatched. This CDR3 spans 17 amino acids. The CDR3 spells CASSDSIAGSGTDTQYF. The CDR3 coding sequence is TGTGCCAGCAGTGACTCCATAGCGGGGTCTGGCACAGATACGCAGTATTTT.

The CDR3 DNA reads TGTGCCAGCAGTCCCTGGGCAGAGTCAGATACGCAGTATTTT. Its protein is CASSPWAESDTQYF. The chain is built from TRBV12-3 or TRBV12-4 and TRBJ2-3; D unclear. The V end lost 5 bases, the J end lost 4 bases, and 13 bases lay between the germline ends. CDR3 size: 14 residues.

Of note for this clonotype: Relative to the germline gene, one junction end is altered; a read error may explain this. This chain links TRBV12-3 or TRBV12-4 with TRBJ1-2; D is uncertain. The CDR3 has 12 residues. CDR3 sequence: CDSSLDGDGYTF. For the CDR3, the DNA is TGTGACAGCAGTTTGGATGGGGATGGCTACACCTTC.

This clonotype was seen more than once but under ten times. J is TRBJ1-4 and V is TRBV20-1, with 11 bases that match TRBD1. The CDR3 spans 17 residues. Germline trimming cut 1 base from V and 4 bases from J; bases unmatched to any gene: 8. CDR1 and CDR2 (germline): DFQATT, SNEGSKA (reference sequence). Written as DNA, the CDR3 is TGCAGTGCTAGAGCCCGGACAGGGGGCTGGAATAATGAAAAACTGTTTTTT. It specifies CSARARTGGWNNEKLFF.

This clonotype was picked up a small number of times. Here the CDR3 reads CASSVAAGVRDNSPLHF. The CDR3 nucleotides read TGTGCCAGCAGCGTAGCCGCAGGGGTGAGGGACAATTCACCCCTCCACTTT. The J gene is TRBJ1-6, the V gene TRBV9; maybe TRBD1 (6 bases). This CDR3 has 17 amino acids. The V end lost 0 bases, the J end lost 7 bases, and 17 bases lay between the germline ends. Germline CDR1 and CDR2: SGDLS and YYNGEE.

This clonotype was recorded a few times. The V call is TRBV19, the J call TRBJ2-1, with D possibly being TRBD1 or TRBD2 (5 bases each). Trimming shortened V by 10 bases and J by 6 bases, and 22 bases separated the two germline ends. CDR3 size: 15 residues. CDR1 is LNHDA, CDR2 SQIVND, per germline (reference sequence). The CDR3 region is CATASQGPRGNEQFF. The CDR3 nucleotides read TGTGCCACTGCAAGCCAGGGACCGAGAGGCAATGAGCAGTTCTTC.

V is TRBV2 and J is TRBJ1-1; unclear D gene. Trimming left V 5 bases short and J 2 bases short, with 9 bases between. Per germline, CDR1 SNHLY and CDR2 FYNNEI. The CDR3 runs 13 residues. CDR3 amino acids: CASSYERNTEAFF. The CDR3 DNA is TGTGCCAGCAGTTACGAGAGAAACACTGAAGCTTTCTTT.

The chain carries TRBV7-6 and TRBJ2-7; tentatively, D is TRBD2 (5 bases). Germline V CDR1 and CDR2: SGHVS, FNYEAQ. There are 13 residues in the CDR3. V was pared by 5 bases and J by 7 bases, with 15 bases between. Here the CDR3 reads CASSPGNTGEQYF. DNA for the CDR3: TGTGCCAGCAGCCCCGGGAATACGGGGGAGCAGTACTTC.

This clonotype was observed many times. The chain is built from TRBV7-2 and TRBJ1-4; TRBD1 aligns across 7 bases. With V trimmed by 1 base and J by 6 bases, 2 bases remained unmatched. CDR3 size: 14 residues. The V gene's germline CDR1 is SGHTA and CDR2 FQGNSA. The CDR3 loop reads CASSLDGTDEKLFF. For the CDR3, the DNA is TGTGCCAGCAGCTTAGACGGGACAGATGAAAAACTGTTTTTT. Full variable domain (rest looked up from reference TRBV7-2 and TRBJ1-4): GAGVSQSPSNKVTEKGKDVELRCDPISGHTALYWYRQSLGQGLEFLIYFQGNSAPDKSGLPSDRFSAERTGGSVSTLTIQRTQQEDSAVYLCASSLDGTDEKLFFGSGTQLSVL.